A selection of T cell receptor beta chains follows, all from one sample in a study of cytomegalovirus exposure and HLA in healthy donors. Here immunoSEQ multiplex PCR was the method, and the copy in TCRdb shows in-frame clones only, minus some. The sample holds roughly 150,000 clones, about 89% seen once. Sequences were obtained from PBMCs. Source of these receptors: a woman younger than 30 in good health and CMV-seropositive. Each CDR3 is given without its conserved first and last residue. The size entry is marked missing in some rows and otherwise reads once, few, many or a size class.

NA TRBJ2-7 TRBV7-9 ASSPGEGRWEEQY
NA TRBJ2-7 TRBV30 AWSAAGSGEQY
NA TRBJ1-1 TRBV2 ASSARQGDTEAF
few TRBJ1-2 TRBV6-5 ASQGRGQVYGYT
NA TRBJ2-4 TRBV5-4 ASSLSGFRGELAKNIQY
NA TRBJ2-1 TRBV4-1 ASSQGPSYNEQF
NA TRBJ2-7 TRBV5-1 ASTTGGDPYEQY
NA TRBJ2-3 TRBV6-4 ASSHRRQREGRRDTQY
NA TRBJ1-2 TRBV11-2 ASSLVGDRADGYT
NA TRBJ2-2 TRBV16 ASSQSHRGGLF
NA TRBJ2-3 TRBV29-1 SVETGTSGKADTQY
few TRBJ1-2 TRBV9 ASSVSPGAKGYT
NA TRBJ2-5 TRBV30 AWSVPSGMQETQY
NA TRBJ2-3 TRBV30 AWSSGRGRNTQY
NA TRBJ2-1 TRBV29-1 SPNNEQF
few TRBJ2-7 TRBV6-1 ASIPEVGVGEQY
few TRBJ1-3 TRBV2 ASSSDLLSGNTIY
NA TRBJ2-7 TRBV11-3 ASSLALAGGSSEQY
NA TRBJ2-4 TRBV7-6 ASSLGWGENIQY
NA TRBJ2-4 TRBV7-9 AINERDIQY
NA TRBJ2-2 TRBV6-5 ASSLAGGNTGELF
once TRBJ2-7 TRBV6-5 ASSFNEQY
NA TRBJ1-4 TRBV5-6 ASSLGQGKGGELF
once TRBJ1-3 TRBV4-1 ASSQGQYEGNTIY
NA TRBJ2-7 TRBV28 ASRPGISSYEQY
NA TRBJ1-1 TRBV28 ASRKGGADTEAF
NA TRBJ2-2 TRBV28 ASSLDSLNTGELF
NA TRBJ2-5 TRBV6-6 ASSYPASGEETQY
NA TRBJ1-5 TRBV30 AWSVMGAFGNQPQH
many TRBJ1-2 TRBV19 ASSSTGYGYT
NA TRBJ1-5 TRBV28 ASSRSNQPQH
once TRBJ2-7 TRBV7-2 ASSLDPSGNYEQY
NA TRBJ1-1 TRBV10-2 ASKIEVGSPAF
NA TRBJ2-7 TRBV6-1 ASRDRPYEQY
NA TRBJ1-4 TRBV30 AWTTGNFNEKLF
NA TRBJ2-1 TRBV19 ASRTSGSPDVEQF
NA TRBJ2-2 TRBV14 ASSQLGQGRAGELF
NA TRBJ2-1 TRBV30 AWSVSLIAGGSWGSYNEQF
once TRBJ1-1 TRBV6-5 ASSSPGQGVTEAF
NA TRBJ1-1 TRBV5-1 ASSWTGMNTEAF
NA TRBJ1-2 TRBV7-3 ASSLTGTDRNGYT
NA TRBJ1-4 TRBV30 AWSLEGTGGMANEKLF
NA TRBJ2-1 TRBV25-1 ASSGIVDRPYNEQF
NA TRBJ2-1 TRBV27 ASSSGYSGITSSYNEQF
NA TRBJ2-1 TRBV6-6 ASSYGAGRANEQF
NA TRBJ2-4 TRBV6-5 ASRISGYVDIQY
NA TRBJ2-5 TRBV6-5 ASSRTGEETQY
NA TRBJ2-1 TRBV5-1 ASRPMTANEQF
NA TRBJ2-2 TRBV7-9 ASSLSWGGTGELF
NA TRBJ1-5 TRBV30 AWSVAGSLYSNQPQH
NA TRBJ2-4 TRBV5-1 ASSQQASGSKNIQY
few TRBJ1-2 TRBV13 ASSPLDRGRDYGYT